This T cell receptor beta chain was sequenced for a study of PD-L1 blockade in urothelial cancer. Study context: The median T cell count in blood samples was some 150,000.

Documented time point: peripheral blood 6 weeks after treatment start. Patients presented with locally advanced or metastatic urothelial carcinoma. This clone appeared once. Into every PCR, synthetic TCR analog templates were spiked. Assay: immunoSEQ multiplex PCR; the TCRdb copy retains only in-frame clones and omits some. The sample consists of about 130,000 clones, roughly 82% of them appearing once. V was pared by 6 bases and J by 4 bases, with 13 bases between. The germline V gene has CDR1 SEHNR and CDR2 FQNEAQ (reference sequence). The CDR3 extends over 13 amino acids. The source of this sequence is a man aged 50-60 years with urothelial cancer. The sequencing here drew on PBMCs, taken around atezolizumab (anti-PD-L1) treatment. The rearrangement joins TRBV7-9 to TRBJ2-7; perhaps TRBD1 as D (5 bases). The CDR3 here is CASRLGAAYEQYF. In DNA, the CDR3 is TGTGCCAGCAGGCTTGGGGCAGCTTACGAGCAGTACTTC.